The clone carrying this TCR beta chain was detected only a few times. Its antigen is currently unknown. Each TCR beta library was made by quantitative 5'-RACE that incorporated molecular barcodes. Each CDR3 protein is one row after TCRdb ran MiXCR on the 5' RACE reads. The table lists 150,000 to 200,000 distinct CDR3 sequences, 25% to 35% of them singletons. The CDR3 runs 12 residues. Trimming took off 4 bases at V and 11 bases at J, with 12 bases between the two ends. Germline values: CDR1 SNHLY, CDR2 FYNNEI. These data come from a study of CD8 T cells in ankylosing spondylitis. Study-level results: It was reported that disease-linked clones were significantly enriched in matched ankylosing spondylitis synovial fluid. Characteristic of ankylosing spondylitis blood, it appeared, was a TCR beta motif comprising about eight highly homologous variants.

The origin of this receptor is a male donor with ankylosing spondylitis. The sequencing sample was made of synovial fluid, either unsorted or a sorted T cell fraction (not recorded which). The chain combines TRBV2 with TRBJ1-3, with D possibly being TRBD1 (6 bases). The CDR3 is CASSGGLQAIYF. CDR3 DNA: TGTGCCAGCAGTGGGGGGCTCCAAGCCATATATTTT.